Listed below are T cell receptor beta chains from one sample, sequenced in a study of CD8 T cells in ankylosing spondylitis. TCRdb fed the 5' RACE reads into MiXCR, producing one record per CDR3 protein. The sample comprises 250,000 to 300,000 distinct CDR3 sequences, 20% of which are singletons, and around 8% rests with the top ten. Sequencing used blood, either unsorted or a sorted T cell fraction (not recorded which). These receptors were collected from a male donor with ankylosing spondylitis or in good health (not recorded which). CDR3s include the opening cysteine and the closing phenylalanine or tryptophan. The order of the fields is J gene, V gene, D gene, clone size, CDR3 DNA, CDR3 protein. A D gene is named only where the DNA matches it firmly. Clone size is shown for a subset of rows, as once, few, many or a class of expanded clone.

TRBJ2-1 | TRBV7-3 | TRBD2 | many | TGTGCCAGCAGCTTACGGCTAGCGGGAGGGCTTAGCTCCTACAATGAGCAGTTCTTC | CASSLRLAGGLSSYNEQFF
TRBJ2-4 | TRBV20-1 | NA | few | TGCAGTGTTCCCACCGGGACACGTTTGGCCAAAAACATTCAGTACTTC | CSVPTGTRLAKNIQYF
TRBJ2-1 | TRBV18 | TRBD2 | NA | TGTGCCAGCTCACCAGTCCTAGCGGGAGGTCTAAACAATGAGCAGTTCTTC | CASSPVLAGGLNNEQFF
TRBJ2-1 | TRBV9 | NA | few | TGTGCCAGCAGCGTAGCGGGGACTCCTTACAATGAGCAGTTCTTC | CASSVAGTPYNEQFF
TRBJ1-2 | TRBV3-1 | NA | NA | TGTGCCAGCAGCCAAGCAGCCGGGGGCTGGTATGGCTACACCTTC | CASSQAAGGWYGYTF
TRBJ2-3 | TRBV5-1 | TRBD2 | NA | TGCGCCAGCAGCCGCGCAGCTAGCGGCACAGATACGCGGTATTTT | CASSRAASGTDTRYF
TRBJ2-1 | TRBV5-1 | TRBD2 | NA | TGCGCCAGCAGCTCGGAGACTAGCCGTGGCGATGAGCAGTTCTTC | CASSSETSRGDEQFF
TRBJ1-2 | TRBV20-1 | TRBD1 | many | TGCAGTGCTAGAGTCCCAGGGGGCCTCTATGGCTACACCTTC | CSARVPGGLYGYTF
TRBJ2-5 | TRBV3-1 | TRBD1 | NA | TGTGCCAGCAGCCCCGGGACAGGGGGAGAGACCCAGTACTTC | CASSPGTGGETQYF
TRBJ2-1 | TRBV3-1 | TRBD2 | few | TGTGCCAGCAGCCCCTCACTAGCGGTCGTTTACAATGAGCAGTTCTTC | CASSPSLAVVYNEQFF
TRBJ2-3 | TRBV10-3 | TRBD2 | few | TGTGCCATCAGTGCTGCGGGAGGGTCAGATACGCAGTATTTT | CAISAAGGSDTQYF
TRBJ2-2 | TRBV10-3 | NA | NA | TGTGCCATTCGGGCGGGACCGAACACCGGGGAGCTGTTTTTT | CAIRAGPNTGELFF
TRBJ1-1 | TRBV7-8 | NA | NA | TGTGCCAGCAGCGCGCAGAGGGATATGAACACTGAAGCTTTCTTT | CASSAQRDMNTEAFF
TRBJ2-1 | TRBV20-1 | TRBD2 | few | TGCAGTGCCCTAGCGGGGCTCGGCAATGAGCAGTTCTTC | CSALAGLGNEQFF
TRBJ2-3 | TRBV7-6 | NA | NA | TGTGCCAGCAGCTTAAATCCAGCGGATACGCAGTATTTT | CASSLNPADTQYF
TRBJ2-1 | TRBV20-1 | NA | NA | TGCAGTCAGGGAATAGATGAGCAGTTCTTC | CSQGIDEQFF
TRBJ2-3 | TRBV20-1 | TRBD2 | NA | TGCAGTGCTAGAGAACAAGCGGGAGGAACAGATACGCAGTATTTT | CSAREQAGGTDTQYF
TRBJ2-5 | TRBV20-1 | TRBD2 | few | TGCAGTGCCGGATCGGCGGGGGGGCCTGGTGAGACCCAGTACTTC | CSAGSAGGPGETQYF
TRBJ2-3 | TRBV10-3 | TRBD2 | many | TGTGCCATCAGTGACAGCGGGAGTACAGATACGCAGTATTTT | CAISDSGSTDTQYF
TRBJ2-1 | TRBV15 | NA | NA | TGTGCCACCAGCAGAGAGGCCAGCCCTGTACAGATCCAGCAGTTCTTC | CATSREASPVQIQQFF
TRBJ2-4 | TRBV20-1 | NA | few | TGCAGTGCTTGGAAAAACATTCAGTACTTC | CSAWKNIQYF
TRBJ2-2 | TRBV12-3/TRBV12-4 | NA | few | TGTGCCAGCAGTCCCGGGTCGGAGACCGGGGAGCTGTTTTTT | CASSPGSETGELFF
TRBJ2-3 | TRBV6-5 | NA | many | TGTGCCAGCTCTCATAGCACAGATACGCAGTATTTT | CASSHSTDTQYF
TRBJ2-2 | TRBV6-1 | NA | few | TGTGCCAGCAGTCCTTCGCGGAGGGCGAACACCGGGGAGCTGTTTTTT | CASSPSRRANTGELFF
TRBJ2-3 | TRBV27 | NA | few | TGTGCCAGCAGTTTACGGGAGACTAGGAGCTCTGCAGATACGCAGTATTTT | CASSLRETRSSADTQYF
TRBJ2-1 | TRBV6-5 | TRBD2 | few | TGTGCCAGCAGTTACTCGGGCGGGGGCTACAATGAGCAGTTCTTC | CASSYSGGGYNEQFF
TRBJ1-2 | TRBV20-1 | NA | few | TGCAGTGCCCGTACAGGAAATGGCTACACCTTC | CSARTGNGYTF
TRBJ2-1 | TRBV11-2 | NA | once | TGTGCCAGCAGCTTAGGCGGGGCGGGGAGCTCCTACAATGAGCAGTTCTTC | CASSLGGAGSSYNEQFF
TRBJ2-5 | TRBV20-1 | NA | few | TGCAGTGCTAGAGATCGATTCAGTAGCCACGAGACCCAGTACTTC | CSARDRFSSHETQYF
TRBJ2-1 | TRBV5-1 | TRBD2 | few | TGCGCCAGCAGCCCGGGACTAGCGGGAGCCCCCTCCTACAATGAGCAGTTCTTC | CASSPGLAGAPSYNEQFF
TRBJ1-1 | TRBV29-1 | TRBD1 | many | TGCAGCGTTAAAGCAGGGACAGGGGTGAACACTGAAGCTTTCTTT | CSVKAGTGVNTEAFF
TRBJ2-2 | TRBV4-1 | NA | few | TGCGCCAGCAGCCAGAAGAACACCGGGGAGCTGTTTTTT | CASSQKNTGELFF
TRBJ2-5 | TRBV15 | TRBD2 | NA | TGTGCCACCAGCCCTGACAGCCCTCGTCGCGGGGGGGAGACCCAGTACTTC | CATSPDSPRRGGETQYF
TRBJ1-2 | TRBV4-2 | TRBD1 | NA | TGTGCCAGCAGCCAAGCCACCCGGGACAGCAGCTATGGCTACACCTTC | CASSQATRDSSYGYTF
TRBJ2-1 | TRBV20-1 | TRBD2 | NA | TGCAGTGCTAAGAGGGGTCTAGCGGGAGGGAGCTCCTACAATGAGCAGTTCTTC | CSAKRGLAGGSSYNEQFF
TRBJ2-3 | TRBV9 | TRBD2 | many | TGTGCCAGCAGCGCCGGGACTAGCGGCACAGATACGCAGTATTTT | CASSAGTSGTDTQYF
TRBJ2-5 | TRBV9 | TRBD2 | NA | TGTGCCAGCAGCGTCCGCCCTAGCGGGGGAAAAGAGACCCAGTACTTC | CASSVRPSGGKETQYF
TRBJ1-5 | TRBV12-3/TRBV12-4 | TRBD1 | NA | TGTGCCAGCAGTCCTACGGGGGGACAGGGGAGCCAGCCCCAGCATTTT | CASSPTGGQGSQPQHF
TRBJ2-1 | TRBV9 | TRBD2 | few | TGTGCCAGCAGCGACCAGACAGGGGAAGGATTAGCGGGAGGGTTATACAATGAGCAGTTCTTC | CASSDQTGEGLAGGLYNEQFF
TRBJ2-1 | TRBV30 | TRBD2 | NA | TGTGCCTGGAGCCCTAGCGGGAGCCCCTATGAGCAGTTCTTC | CAWSPSGSPYEQFF